The text below deals with one TCR beta chain. Its antigen is unidentified. The record originates from a study of post-analysis software for immune sequencing data. About the study: Clinical courses comprised relapsing-remitting, secondary progressive and progressive-relapsing multiple sclerosis. Study-level findings and limits: When compared against controls, multiple sclerosis patients showed significantly lower normalized Chao1 diversity. Samples from a shared batch, those prepared together, strongly co-clustered by F measure. Five or six TRBV segments, TRBV5-6, TRBV5-1 and TRBV20-1 among them, were found more frequent in patients than controls.

TCR beta cDNA libraries included unique molecular identifiers. T cells, roughly 0.85 to 10 million of them, yielded around 460,000 cDNA molecules. TCRdb reprocessed the PCR reads with MiXCR, giving one entry per CDR3 protein. Of some 800,000 distinct CDR3 sequences listed, 46% are singletons. Per the germline V gene, CDR1 is DFQATT and CDR2 is SNEGSKA (reference sequence). The ends lost 0 bases at V and 9 bases at J; junction bases unmatched: 12. The CDR3 spans 15 residues. The V and J genes are TRBV20-1 and TRBJ2-3; the match to TRBD1 covers 7 bases. This clonotype originated in a girl aged 5-17 years with multiple sclerosis. The specimen was blood. The CDR3 sequence: CSAREGQGESLTQYF. The CDR3 region has the DNA TGCAGTGCTAGAGAAGGCCAGGGGGAAAGTTTGACGCAGTATTTT.